This record concerns one TCR beta chain sequence. Its antigen is still unknown. Method: immunoSEQ multiplex PCR; TCRdb's copy keeps in-frame clones and lacks some. The table shows around 84,000 clones, with 92% occurring only once. The data were taken from a study of T cell responses to AZD1222 COVID-19 vaccine. V shed 7 bases and J 5 bases; nucleotides not matched to a gene: 3. This CDR3 spans 14 amino acids. Germline assignment: CDR1 MNHEY and CDR2 SVGAGI. Study-wide results and caveats: Across the whole spike, CD4 TCRs peaked at regions 160-218 and 743-854. Repertoires were obtained solely post-peak T cell response. Donor demographics were predominantly white British with a female majority; clonal diversity may be underestimated.

The sequence derives from an adult in good health. The sample here was peripheral blood, taken on day 0 of MenACWY control vaccination. The gene calls are TRBV6-5 and TRBJ1-4, with 11 bases identical to TRBD1. This chain's CDR3 is CASKGTGGNEKLFF. CDR3 coding DNA: TGTGCCAGCAAAGGGACAGGGGGAAATGAAAAACTGTTTTTT.